This T cell receptor (beta chain) emerged from a study of blood T cell repertoires in COVID-19. About the research overall: COVID-19 samples, acute and convalescent, were from the United States, Italy and Spain. The analysed material was cDNA or gDNA that came from T cells, B-cell-depleted T cells, or PBMCs.

Source study methods: How many nucleated cells were present was estimated from reference gene primer amplification. The method was immunoSEQ multiplex PCR; TCRdb's version includes in-frame clones alone and lacks a portion of them. The V and J calls and clone size were taken over from that table, and D and trimming were inferred from the DNA. The table shows roughly 250,000 clones, with about 80% occurring only once. V was pared by 2 bases and J by 8 bases, with 12 bases between. Germline assignment: CDR1 LNHDA and CDR2 SQIVND (reference sequence). The CDR3 runs 13 residues. The TCR sequence derives from a human donor in a cohort sampled during active COVID-19. Sequencing used peripheral blood. The J gene is TRBJ1-2, the V gene TRBV19; D gene unclear. As DNA, the CDR3 is TGTGCCAGTAGTATAACTGGGGAGCAAGGCTACACCTTC. It specifies CASSITGEQGYTF.